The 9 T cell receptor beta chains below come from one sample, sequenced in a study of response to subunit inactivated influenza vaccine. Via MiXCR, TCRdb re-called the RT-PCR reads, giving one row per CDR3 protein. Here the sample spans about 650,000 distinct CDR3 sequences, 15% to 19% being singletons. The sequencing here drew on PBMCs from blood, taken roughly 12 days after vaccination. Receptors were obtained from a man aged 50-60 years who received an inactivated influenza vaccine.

The CDR3 sequence is CASSFRLAQTNTGELFF. The CDR3 DNA is TGTGCCAGCAGTTTTCGACTAGCTCAAACGAACACCGGGGAGCTGTTTTTT. The chain combines TRBV6-5 with TRBJ2-2; 7 positions match TRBD2. The CDR3 is made up of 17 amino acids. CDR1 MNHEY and CDR2 SVGAGI come from the germline V gene. V gave up 4 bases and J gave up 0 bases; unmatched junction bases: 8.

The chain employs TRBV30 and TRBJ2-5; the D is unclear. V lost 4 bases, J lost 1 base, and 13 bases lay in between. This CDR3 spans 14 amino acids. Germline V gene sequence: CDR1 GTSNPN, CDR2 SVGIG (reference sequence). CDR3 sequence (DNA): TGTGCCTGGAACCGCGCGAACACCCAAGAGACCCAGTACTTC. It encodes CAWNRANTQETQYF.

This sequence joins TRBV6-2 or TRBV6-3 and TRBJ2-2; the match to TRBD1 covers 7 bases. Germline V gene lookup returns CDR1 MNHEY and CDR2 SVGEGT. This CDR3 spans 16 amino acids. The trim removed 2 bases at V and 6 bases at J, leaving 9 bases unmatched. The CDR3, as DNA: TGTGCCAGCAGTTACCCTCCGCCCGACAGGGCCGGGGAGCTGTTTTTT. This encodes CASSYPPPDRAGELFF.

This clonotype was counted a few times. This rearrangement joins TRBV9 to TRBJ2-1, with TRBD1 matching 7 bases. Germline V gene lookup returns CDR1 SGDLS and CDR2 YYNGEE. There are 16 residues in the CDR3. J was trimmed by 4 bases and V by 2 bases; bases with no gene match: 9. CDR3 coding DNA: TGTGCCAGCAGCGTGCCAGACAGGGCCCCGTACAATGAGCAGTTCTTC. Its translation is CASSVPDRAPYNEQFF. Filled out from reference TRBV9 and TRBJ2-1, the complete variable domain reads DSGVTQTPKHLITATGQRVTLRCSPRSGDLSVYWYQQSLDQGLQFLIQYYNGEERAKGNILERFSAQQFPDLHSELNLSSLELGDSALYFCASSVPDRAPYNEQFFGPGTRLTVL.

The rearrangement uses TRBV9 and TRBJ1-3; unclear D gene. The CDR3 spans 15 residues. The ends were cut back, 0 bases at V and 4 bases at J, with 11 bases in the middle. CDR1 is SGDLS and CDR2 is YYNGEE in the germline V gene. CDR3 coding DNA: TGTGCCAGCAGCGTAGGACCGGGGAACGGAAACACCATATATTTT. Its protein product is CASSVGPGNGNTIYF. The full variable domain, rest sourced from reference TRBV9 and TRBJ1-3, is DSGVTQTPKHLITATGQRVTLRCSPRSGDLSVYWYQQSLDQGLQFLIQYYNGEERAKGNILERFSAQQFPDLHSELNLSSLELGDSALYFCASSVGPGNGNTIYFGEGSWLTVV.

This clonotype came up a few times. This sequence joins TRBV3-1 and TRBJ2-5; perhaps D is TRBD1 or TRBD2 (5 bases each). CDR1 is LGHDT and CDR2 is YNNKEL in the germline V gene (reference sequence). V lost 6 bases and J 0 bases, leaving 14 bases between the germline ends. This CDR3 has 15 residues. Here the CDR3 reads CASSTGTDYQETQYF. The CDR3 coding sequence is TGTGCCAGCAGTACCGGGACGGACTACCAAGAGACCCAGTACTTC.

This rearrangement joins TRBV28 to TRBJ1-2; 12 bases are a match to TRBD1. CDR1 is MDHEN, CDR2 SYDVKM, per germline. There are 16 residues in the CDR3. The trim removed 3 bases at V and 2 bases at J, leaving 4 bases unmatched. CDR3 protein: CASSFEGTGGNYGYTF. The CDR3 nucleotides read TGTGCCAGCAGTTTTGAGGGGACAGGGGGCAACTATGGCTACACCTTC.

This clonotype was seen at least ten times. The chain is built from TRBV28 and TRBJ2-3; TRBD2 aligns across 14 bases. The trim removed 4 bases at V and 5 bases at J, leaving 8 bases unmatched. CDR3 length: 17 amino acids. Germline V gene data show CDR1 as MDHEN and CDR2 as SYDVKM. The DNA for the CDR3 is TGTGCCAGCAGTTCAAGAGGACTAGCGGGAGGTGAAGATACGCAGTATTTT. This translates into CASSSRGLAGGEDTQYF.

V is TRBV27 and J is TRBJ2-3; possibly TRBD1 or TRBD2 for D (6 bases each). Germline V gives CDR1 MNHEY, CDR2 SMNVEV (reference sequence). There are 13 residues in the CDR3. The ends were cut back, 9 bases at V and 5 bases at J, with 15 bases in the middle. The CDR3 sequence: CASRPGGRDTQYF. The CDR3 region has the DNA TGTGCCAGTAGGCCCGGGGGCAGAGATACGCAGTATTTT.